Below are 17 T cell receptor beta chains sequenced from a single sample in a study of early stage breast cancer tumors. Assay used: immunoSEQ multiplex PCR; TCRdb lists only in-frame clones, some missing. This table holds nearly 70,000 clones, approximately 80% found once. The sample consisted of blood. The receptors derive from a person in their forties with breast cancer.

This CDR3 reads CASSLRDTNTEAFF. CDR3 DNA sequence: TGTGCCAGCAGTTTACGGGACACGAACACTGAAGCTTTCTTT. The genes are TRBV28 and TRBJ1-1; D perhaps matches TRBD1 (6 bases). Germline values: CDR1 MDHEN, CDR2 SYDVKM. The CDR3 spans 14 residues. The V end was cut by 2 bases, the J end by 1 base, with 8 bases between.

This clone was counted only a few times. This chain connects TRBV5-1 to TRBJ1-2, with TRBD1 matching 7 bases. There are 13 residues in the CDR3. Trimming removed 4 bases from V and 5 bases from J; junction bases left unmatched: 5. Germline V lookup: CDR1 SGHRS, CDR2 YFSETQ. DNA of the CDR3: TGCGCCAGCAGCCCACGACAGGGTTATGGCTACACCTTC. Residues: CASSPRQGYGYTF.

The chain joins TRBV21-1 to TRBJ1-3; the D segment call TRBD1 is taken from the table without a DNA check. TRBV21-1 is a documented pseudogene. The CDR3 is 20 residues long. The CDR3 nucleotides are TGTGCCAGCAGCAAAGGTATAAAGGGGCCTCGTATTAGCTCTGGAAACACCATATATTTT. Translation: CASSKGIKGPRISSGNTIYF.

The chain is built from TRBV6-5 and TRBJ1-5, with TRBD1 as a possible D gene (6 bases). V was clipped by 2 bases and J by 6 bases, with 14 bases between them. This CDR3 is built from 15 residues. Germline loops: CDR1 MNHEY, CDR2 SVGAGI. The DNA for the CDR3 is TGTGCCAGCAGTTACGGAAAAGGGGGAGGTCAGCCCCAGCATTTT. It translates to CASSYGKGGGQPQHF.

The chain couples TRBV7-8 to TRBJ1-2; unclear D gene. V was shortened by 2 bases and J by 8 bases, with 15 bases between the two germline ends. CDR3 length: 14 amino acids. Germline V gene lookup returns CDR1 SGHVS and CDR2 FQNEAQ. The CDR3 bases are TGTGCCAGCAGCTTAACACCCGGGCGGAGAGGCTACACCTTC. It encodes CASSLTPGRRGYTF.

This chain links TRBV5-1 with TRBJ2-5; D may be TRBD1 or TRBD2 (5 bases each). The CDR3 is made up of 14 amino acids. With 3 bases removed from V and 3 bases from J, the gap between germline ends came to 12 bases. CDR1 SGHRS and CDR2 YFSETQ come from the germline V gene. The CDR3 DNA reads TGCGCCAGCAGCTCAACGGGGCGTAAAGAGACCCAGTACTTC. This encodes CASSSTGRKETQYF.

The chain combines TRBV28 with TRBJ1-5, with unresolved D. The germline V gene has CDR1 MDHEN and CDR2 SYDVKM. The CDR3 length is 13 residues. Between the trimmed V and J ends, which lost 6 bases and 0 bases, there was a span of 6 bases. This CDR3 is CASRPDSNQPQHF. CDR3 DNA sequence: TGTGCCAGCAGACCCGATAGCAATCAGCCCCAGCATTTT.

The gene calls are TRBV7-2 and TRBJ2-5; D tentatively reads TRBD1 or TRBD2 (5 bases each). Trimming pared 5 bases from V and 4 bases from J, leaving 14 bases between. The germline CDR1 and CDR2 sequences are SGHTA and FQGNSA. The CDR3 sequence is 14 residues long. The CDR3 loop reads CASSRVGGTETQYF. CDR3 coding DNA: TGTGCCAGCAGCAGGGTTGGGGGAACAGAGACCCAGTACTTC.

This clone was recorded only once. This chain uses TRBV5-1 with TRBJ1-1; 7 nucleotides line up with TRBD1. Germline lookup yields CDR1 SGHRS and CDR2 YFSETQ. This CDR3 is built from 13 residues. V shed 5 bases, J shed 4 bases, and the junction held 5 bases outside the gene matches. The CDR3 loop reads CASREQGGTEAFF. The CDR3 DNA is TGCGCCAGCAGAGAGCAGGGGGGCACTGAAGCTTTCTTT. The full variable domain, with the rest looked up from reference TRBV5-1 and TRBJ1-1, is KAGVTQTPRYLIKTRGQQVTLSCSPISGHRSVSWYQQTPGQGLQFLFEYFSETQRNKGNFPGRFSGRQFSNSRSEMNVSTLELGDSALYLCASREQGGTEAFFGQGTRLTVV.

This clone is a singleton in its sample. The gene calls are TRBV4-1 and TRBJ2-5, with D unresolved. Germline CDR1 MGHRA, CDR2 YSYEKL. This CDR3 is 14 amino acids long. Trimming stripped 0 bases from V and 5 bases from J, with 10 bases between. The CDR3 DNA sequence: TGCGCCAGCAGCCAAGATGTAGGGTCGGAGACCCAGTACTTC. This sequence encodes CASSQDVGSETQYF.

CDR3 protein: CASSSRLPGGYEQYF. In nucleotides, the CDR3 is TGTGCCAGCAGTTCCAGGCTACCCGGCGGCTACGAGCAGTACTTC. This rearrangement joins TRBV6-5 to TRBJ2-7; D is undetermined. Germline-derived CDR1 and CDR2 are MNHEY and SVGAGI. The V gene lost 4 bases and the J gene lost 3 bases, with 16 bases spanning the gap. The CDR3 loop spans 15 amino acids.

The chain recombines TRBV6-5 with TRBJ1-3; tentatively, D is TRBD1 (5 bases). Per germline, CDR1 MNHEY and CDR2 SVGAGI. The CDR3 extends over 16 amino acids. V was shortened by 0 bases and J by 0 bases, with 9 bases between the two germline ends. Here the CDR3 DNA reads TGTGCCAGCAGTTACTCGACAGTTTCCTCTGGAAACACCATATATTTT. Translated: CASSYSTVSSGNTIYF.

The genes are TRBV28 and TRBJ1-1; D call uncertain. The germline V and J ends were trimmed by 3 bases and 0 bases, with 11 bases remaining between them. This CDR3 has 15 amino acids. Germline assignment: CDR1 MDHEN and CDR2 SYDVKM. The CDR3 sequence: CASSFWTAVNTEAFF. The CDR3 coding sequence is TGTGCCAGCAGTTTCTGGACCGCCGTGAACACTGAAGCTTTCTTT.

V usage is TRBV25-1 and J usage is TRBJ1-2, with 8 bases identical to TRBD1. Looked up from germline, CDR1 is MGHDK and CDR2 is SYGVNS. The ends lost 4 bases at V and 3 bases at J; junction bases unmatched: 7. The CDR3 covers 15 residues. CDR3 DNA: TGTGCCAGCAGTGGTGGACAGGGAAGGCACTATGGCTACACCTTC. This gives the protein CASSGGQGRHYGYTF.

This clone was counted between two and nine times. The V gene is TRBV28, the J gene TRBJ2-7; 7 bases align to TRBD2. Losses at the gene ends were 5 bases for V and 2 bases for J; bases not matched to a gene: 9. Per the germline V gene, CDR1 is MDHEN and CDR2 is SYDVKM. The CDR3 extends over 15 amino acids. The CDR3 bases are TGTGCCAGCAGTGAGGCTAGCGGAAAAACCTACGAGCAGTACTTC. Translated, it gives CASSEASGKTYEQYF.

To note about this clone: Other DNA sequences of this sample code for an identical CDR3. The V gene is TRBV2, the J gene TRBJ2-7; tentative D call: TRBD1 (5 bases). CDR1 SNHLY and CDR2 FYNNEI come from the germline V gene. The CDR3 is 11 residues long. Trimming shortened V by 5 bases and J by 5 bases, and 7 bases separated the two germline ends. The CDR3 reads CASSTRDEQYF. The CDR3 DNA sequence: TGTGCCAGCAGTACCAGGGACGAGCAGTACTTC.

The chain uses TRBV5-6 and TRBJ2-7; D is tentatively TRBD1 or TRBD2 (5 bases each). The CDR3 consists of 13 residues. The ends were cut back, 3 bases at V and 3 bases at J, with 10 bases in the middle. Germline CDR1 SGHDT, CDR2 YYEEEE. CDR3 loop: CASSSGSGYEQYF. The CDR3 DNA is TGTGCCAGCAGCTCAGGGAGCGGCTACGAGCAGTACTTC.